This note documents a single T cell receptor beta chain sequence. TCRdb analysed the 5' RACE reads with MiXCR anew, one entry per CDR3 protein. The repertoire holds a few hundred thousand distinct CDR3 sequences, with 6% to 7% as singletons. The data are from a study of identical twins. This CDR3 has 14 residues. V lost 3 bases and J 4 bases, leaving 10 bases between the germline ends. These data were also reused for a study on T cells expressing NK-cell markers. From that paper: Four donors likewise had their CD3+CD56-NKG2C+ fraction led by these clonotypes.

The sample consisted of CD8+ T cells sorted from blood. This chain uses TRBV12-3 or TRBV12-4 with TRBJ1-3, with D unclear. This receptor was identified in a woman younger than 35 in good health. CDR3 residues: CASSFTSWGNTIYF. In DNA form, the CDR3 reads TGTGCCAGCAGTTTCACGTCCTGGGGAAACACCATATATTTT.